This T cell receptor (beta chain) emerged from a study of OX40 agonist ivuxolimab in advanced cancers. In the study overall: Patients were dosed with the agonistic anti-OX40 (CD134) antibody ivuxolimab.

Losses at the gene ends were 5 bases for V and 0 bases for J; bases not matched to a gene: 8. This CDR3 spans 16 amino acids. Germline V CDR1 and CDR2: SGHAT, FQNNGV. This table comes from immunoSEQ multiplex PCR, and its TCRdb copy is limited to in-frame clones, with some not included. The table shows about 82,000 clones, with around 85% occurring only once. Autoimmune disease history or systemic immunosuppression excluded patients. The study's findings and limits: At 0.1 to 3.0 mg/kg and by week 6, CD4+ and CD8+ T cells in the blood had expanded clonally. In a subset of nonresponders, normalized T-cell clonal expansion was also low.

A note on this clone: Its cognate antigen is unknown.

The sequence was collected from an adult with an advanced solid tumor such as melanoma, head and neck, liver or kidney cancer. Here the sequenced sample was CD4+ or CD8+ T cells sorted from blood, taken in a trial of the OX40 agonist ivuxolimab. The chain recombines TRBV11-2 with TRBJ2-3; 7 nucleotides align to TRBD2. In DNA form, the CDR3 reads TGTGCCAGCAGCCCCCGACTAGCCGCTAGCACAGATACGCAGTATTTT. This translates into CASSPRLAASTDTQYF.